This TCR beta chain came from a study of blood T cell repertoires in COVID-19 (dated by TCRdb to 2020 to 2021). The study in broad terms: Samples covering the acute and convalescent phases of COVID-19 were provided by collaborators in the United States, Italy and Spain. Where HLA class I and class II types were available, the types were taken from metadata supplied by the sample provider, not from assay-based typing. A de-identified subject ID, COVID-19 status, age in years and sex were almost always included in the sample metadata. The repertoires were released in a freely available public database meant as a resource for research on the immune response to SARS-CoV-2. The material from the prospective study consisted of cDNA or gDNA derived from T cells, B-cell-depleted T cells, or PBMCs. Samples came from the ongoing ImmuneRACE study (first 160 participants) plus 1,254 subjects from 6 global collaborators. The dataset comprised deeply sampled blood TCRbeta repertoires from subjects exposed to, actively infected with, or recovered from COVID-19.

As to this clone: Its antigen is unknown. Per-base qualities were not stored, and no clone one base away is much larger.

The immunoSEQ Assay, a bias-controlled multiplex PCR, was used to amplify TCRbeta CDR3 regions from genomic DNA. In the paper's pipeline: The number of nucleated cells in each sample was estimated from the amplification of reference gene primers within the assay. To quantify the absolute abundance of each unique TCRbeta CDR3 rearrangement, sequence reads were collapsed and filtered. Productive Simpson clonality was computed per sample as the square root of Simpson's diversity index over productive rearrangements. TCRdb took this table from immuneACCESS and kept in-frame rearrangements with V and J called. Such tables lack part of the clones; where checked against another copy, unresolved V genes explain under half of the gap, and the rest is unexplained. V, J and clone size were drawn from that table, and D and trimming were deduced from the DNA. The sample table holds about 300,000 clones, of which approximately 90% were seen once. The ten largest clones take up 6% to 8% of the sample.

One collaborating source in Seattle enrolled patients during active infection and followed them longitudinally through the course of disease. Whole blood was collected in K2EDTA tubes by collaborating institutions according to the institutions' own protocols. For TCRbeta analysis, collaborator samples were shipped as frozen whole blood, as isolated PBMCs, or as DNA extracted from either sample type. Points the paper makes about the study in general: Clinical and demographic metadata were provided uncurated, with the amount varying by source and participant.

CDR1 is given as KGHSH and CDR2 as LQKENI, both from the germline V gene. From its cysteine to its phenylalanine, the CDR3 spans 14 amino acids. The kept DNA is CDR3 alone, 42 bases in frame from the first base. V and J lose 1 base and 5 bases, and a span of 11 bases separates them. Sequenced sample: peripheral blood. The rearrangement combines TRBV18 with TRBJ2-5, and perhaps TRBD1 as D gene, on 5 matching bases. The TCR sequence derives from a woman between 50 and 59 years old with COVID-19, enrolled during active disease. The bases read TGTGCCAGCTCACCACAGGGCAGGGTTGAGACCCAGTACTTC. Its translation reads: CASSPQGRVETQYF.